This T cell receptor beta chain was retrieved from a study of shared clonotypes between healthy human individuals. The study, taken as a whole, reports: It was the non-shared clonotypes that had lower generation probabilities than clonotypes shared by all four donors.

The assay was carried out at the deep level. Authors' data handling: ImmunoSEQ yielded junction-only sequences lacking quality scores, so filtering differed. Some clones are missing from TCRdb's copy, which holds only in-frame ones; the method was immunoSEQ multiplex PCR. The V and J calls and the clone size are those of that table, but D and trimming were determined from the DNA. The data contain a few million clones, approximately 95% of them singletons. In this sample, this clone turned up once. Its antigen is not identified. This CDR3 comprises 13 residues. Germline values: CDR1 SQVTM, CDR2 ANQGSEA. V was clipped by 6 bases and J by 4 bases, with 15 bases between them.

Sample: naive CD4+ T cells from PBMCs. Regarding subset: CD45RA+ positively selected. The rearrangement joins TRBV29-1 to TRBJ2-5; the D gene is possibly TRBD1 (6 bases). The source of this sequence is a man between 18 and 29 years old in good health. Some clones in this sample may be carry-over from other donors' samples. The CDR3 sequence is CSVGWGTRETQYF. CDR3 DNA: TGCAGCGTGGGTTGGGGGACAAGAGAGACCCAGTACTTC. The complete variable domain, with remaining parts taken from reference TRBV29-1 and TRBJ2-5, reads SAVISQKPSRDICQRGTSLTIQCQVDSQVTMMFWYRQQPGQSLTLIATANQGSEATYESGFVIDKFPISRPNLTFSTLTVSNMSPEDSSIYLCSVGWGTRETQYFGPGTRLLVL.